These 18 T cell receptor beta chains share one sample of origin, sequenced in a study of blood T cell repertoires in COVID-19. Data came from immunoSEQ multiplex PCR; TCRdb stores just in-frame clones and leaves some out. The repertoire has about 55,000 clones, about nine tenths of them found once; the top ten carry around 13%. Input material: peripheral blood. The receptors stem from a man between 65 and 85 years old with acute or convalescent COVID-19.

The CDR3 bases are TGTGCCAGTAGCCTAAGGGGGGGCGCCTACGAGCAGTACGTC. Translating it yields CASSLRGGAYEQYV. The chain joins TRBV19 to TRBJ2-7; D is possibly TRBD2 (7 bases). V lost 6 bases, J lost 2 bases, and 14 bases lay in between. The CDR3 totals 14 residues. Looked up from germline, CDR1 is LNHDA and CDR2 is SQIVND (reference sequence).

The chain combines TRBV20-1 with TRBJ1-5; TRBD1 might be the D (5 bases). The CDR3 runs 13 residues. The germline CDR1 and CDR2 sequences are DFQATT and SNEGSKA (reference sequence). The V end was cut by 3 bases, the J end by 10 bases, with 16 bases between. The chain's CDR3 is CSASRGRVGPQHF. For the CDR3, the DNA is TGCAGTGCTAGTCGTGGCAGGGTAGGACCCCAGCATTTT.

V is TRBV18 and J is TRBJ2-7; TRBD1 might be the D (6 bases). V was cut by 6 bases and J by 1 base, with 10 bases left in between. Germline V gives CDR1 KGHSH, CDR2 LQKENI. The CDR3 is 13 residues long. This chain's CDR3 is CASSQQGSYEQYF. In DNA form, the CDR3 reads TGTGCCAGCTCCCAACAGGGATCCTACGAGCAGTACTTC.

This chain joins TRBV6-5 and TRBJ1-2; 9 bases agree with TRBD1. CDR1 and CDR2 from the germline V gene are MNHEY and SVGAGI. V lost 5 bases to trimming and J lost 8 bases; unmatched junction nucleotides: 3. There are 12 residues in the CDR3. CDR3 in DNA: TGTGCCAGCAGTACAGGGGGCTACGGCTACACCTTC. This encodes CASSTGGYGYTF.

The genes are TRBV29-1 and TRBJ2-1; D is ambiguous. V was trimmed by 5 bases and J by 4 bases, leaving 6 bases between them. The CDR3 runs to 11 residues. Germline loops: CDR1 SQVTM, CDR2 ANQGSEA. This CDR3 reads CSVTRYNEQFF. In nucleotides, the CDR3 is TGCAGCGTTACCAGGTACAATGAGCAGTTCTTC.

The gene calls are TRBV7-3 and TRBJ1-4; D unclear. CDR1 is SGHTA, CDR2 FQGTGA, per germline. The CDR3 has 13 amino acids. Trimming cost V 3 bases and J 8 bases, with 10 bases left between them. The CDR3 coding sequence is TGTGCCAGCAGCTTGGATGCCGGGGAAAAACTGTTTTTT. It yields the protein CASSLDAGEKLFF.

CDR3 amino acids: CASSLTRLSTSGANVLTF. The DNA of the CDR3 is TGCGCCAGCAGCTTGACCAGGCTTTCTACCTCTGGGGCCAACGTCCTGACTTTC. V and J are TRBV5-1 and TRBJ2-6, with D unresolved. Germline V gene data show CDR1 as SGHRS and CDR2 as YFSETQ. There are 18 residues in the CDR3. The germline V and J ends were trimmed by 1 base and 0 bases, with 14 bases remaining between them.

This clone was observed a few times. V is TRBV7-2 and J is TRBJ1-6, with D uncertain. Trimming took 1 base from V and 0 from J, leaving 13 bases between them. The germline V gene has CDR1 SGHTA and CDR2 FQGNSA. The CDR3 sequence is 18 residues long. The CDR3 nucleotides read TGTGCCAGCAGCTTAGAAGGTCGACTGAGCTCCTATAATTCACCCCTCCACTTT. Translated, it gives CASSLEGRLSSYNSPLHF.

The V and J genes are TRBV9 and TRBJ2-7; tentative D call: TRBD1 (5 bases). Germline V CDR1 and CDR2: SGDLS, YYNGEE. The V end was cut by 0 bases, the J end by 2 bases, with 12 bases between. The CDR3 is 15 residues long. The CDR3 here is CASSVGGSITYEQYF. CDR3 coding DNA: TGTGCCAGCAGCGTAGGGGGCAGCATCACCTACGAGCAGTACTTC.

The chain's CDR3 is CASSIRQGAGAFF. The DNA of the CDR3 is TGTGCCAGCAGCATTCGACAGGGGGCAGGAGCTTTCTTT. The gene calls are TRBV7-3 and TRBJ1-1, with 10 bases identical to TRBD1. With 5 bases clipped from V and 10 bases from J, the junction kept 7 bases outside the gene matches. Per the germline V gene, CDR1 is SGHTA and CDR2 is FQGTGA. The CDR3 has 13 residues. Complete variable domain (other parts from reference TRBV7-3 and TRBJ1-1): GAGVSQTPSNKVTEKGKYVELRCDPISGHTALYWYRQSLGQGPEFLIYFQGTGAADDSGLPNDRFFAVRPEGSVSTLKIQRTERGDSAVYLCASSIRQGAGAFFGQGTRLTVV.

This chain uses TRBV3-1 (or the pseudogene TRBV3-2) with TRBJ1-1; 7 nucleotides match TRBD1. V trimming: 5 bases; J trimming: 1 base; junction bases outside the gene matches: 4. From germline, CDR1 is LGHDT and CDR2 YNNKEL (reference sequence). The CDR3 sequence is 14 residues long. The CDR3 spells CASSVRTGNTEAFF. CDR3 nucleotide sequence: TGTGCCAGCAGCGTACGGACAGGGAACACTGAAGCTTTCTTT.

The rearrangement links TRBV5-1 to TRBJ2-6; no clear D gene. The CDR3 contains 16 residues. V was cut by 1 base and J by 0 bases, with 8 bases left in between. The germline V gene encodes CDR1 SGHRS and CDR2 YFSETQ. The CDR3 bases are TGCGCCAGCAGCTTGCCCGTCCTCTCTGGGGCCAACGTCCTGACTTTC. It specifies CASSLPVLSGANVLTF.

The chain recombines TRBV5-1 with TRBJ2-5; D uncertain. V dropped 1 base and J dropped 1 base, with 8 bases sitting between them. This CDR3 is built from 14 residues. The V gene's germline CDR1 is SGHRS and CDR2 YFSETQ. In DNA form, the CDR3 reads TGCGCCAGCAGCTTGTTGCCTACCCAAGAGACCCAGTACTTC. Protein sequence: CASSLLPTQETQYF.

This sequence joins TRBV5-6 and TRBJ2-1, with 12 bases that match TRBD2. V lost 2 bases to trimming and J lost 4 bases; unmatched junction nucleotides: 4. CDR3 length: 16 residues. Germline V gene sequence: CDR1 SGHDT, CDR2 YYEEEE. The CDR3 region is CASSLLTSGGYNEQFF. As DNA, the CDR3 is TGTGCCAGCAGCTTATTGACTAGCGGGGGTTACAATGAGCAGTTCTTC.

V usage is TRBV6-6 and J usage is TRBJ1-5, with a possible D match to TRBD1 (6 bases). The germline V gene encodes CDR1 MNHNY and CDR2 SVGAGI (reference sequence). Trimming removed 8 bases at V and 1 base at J, with 9 bases between. The CDR3 is 13 amino acids. CDR3 residues: CASARGSNQPQHF. CDR3 DNA sequence: TGTGCCAGCGCCAGGGGAAGCAATCAGCCCCAGCATTTT.

In its sample, this clone was seen a few times. Relative to the germline gene, one junction end is altered; a read error may explain this. The V and J genes are TRBV7-7 and TRBJ2-2; tentatively, D is TRBD1 (6 bases). Germline V gene data show CDR1 as SSHAT and CDR2 as FNYEAQ (reference sequence). This CDR3 is 15 amino acids long. The CDR3 loop reads CASSLQGGSTGELFF. The CDR3 DNA follows: TGTGCTAGCAGCCTACAGGGCGGGTCGACCGGGGAGCTGTTTTTT.

The chain carries TRBV6-5 and TRBJ2-3; 7 bases are a match to TRBD2. Looked up from germline, CDR1 is MNHEY and CDR2 is SVGAGI. This CDR3 is 15 amino acids long. Trimming took 6 bases from V and 0 from J; bases not matched to a gene: 6. The CDR3 DNA reads as TGTGCCAGCAGGACTAGCTTCTCTAGCACAGATACGCAGTATTTT. Protein product: CASRTSFSSTDTQYF.

This clone was observed once. The chain joins TRBV5-1 to TRBJ1-3; tentative D call: TRBD1 (5 bases). The CDR3 totals 15 residues. Germline V CDR1 and CDR2: SGHRS, YFSETQ. V dropped 4 bases and J dropped 4 bases, with 15 bases sitting between them. Written as DNA, the CDR3 is TGCGCCAGCAGCCCCGGAAGGGGCTGGGGAAACACCATATATTTT. Translated, it gives CASSPGRGWGNTIYF.